This record covers a single T cell receptor beta chain. These data are taken from a study of cytomegalovirus exposure and HLA in healthy donors. PCR used 60 Vbeta primers and 13 Jbeta primers. Here immunoSEQ multiplex PCR was the method, and the copy in TCRdb shows in-frame clones only, minus some. In all, the sample yields fewer than 130,000 clones. Germline V gene sequence: CDR1 SEHNR, CDR2 FQNEAQ (reference sequence). There are 13 residues in the CDR3. The ends were cut back, 4 bases at V and 1 base at J, with 7 bases in the middle. This receptor was identified in a man over 45 in good health and CMV-seronegative. The J gene is TRBJ1-1, the V gene TRBV7-9; D perhaps matches TRBD1 (6 bases). Sequenced sample: PBMCs. The CDR3 region has the DNA TGTGCCAGCAGCTCACAGGGGAACACTGAAGCTTTCTTT. As protein: CASSSQGNTEAFF. Looking up the rest from reference TRBV7-9 and TRBJ1-1 gives the full variable domain: DTGVSQNPRHKITKRGQNVTFRCDPISEHNRLYWYRQTLGQGPEFLTYFQNEAQLEKSRLLSDRFSAERPKGSFSTLEIQRTEQGDSAMYLCASSSQGNTEAFFGQGTRLTVV.